This TCR beta chain stems from a study of blood T cell repertoires in COVID-19. Background on the study: The origin of the acute and convalescent COVID-19 samples was the United States, Italy and Spain. PBMCs, B-cell-depleted T cells, or T cells were the source of the cDNA or gDNA that made up the material.

Assay: immunoSEQ multiplex PCR; the TCRdb copy retains only in-frame clones and omits some. The data show over 100,000 clones, 85% seen once. V was cut by 11 bases and J by 1 base, with 9 bases left in between. This CDR3 contains 12 residues. CDR1 is SGHTA, CDR2 FQGTGA, per germline. The chain uses TRBV7-3 and TRBJ1-3, with D tentatively TRBD1 (5 bases). The specimen sequenced was peripheral blood. The receptor was derived from a man aged 40-55 years with acute or convalescent COVID-19. CDR3 in DNA: TGTGCCTCAAGGGGATCTGGAAACACCATATATTTT. Its protein product is CASRGSGNTIYF.